The following is a T cell receptor (beta chain) sequence with its context. V lost 4 bases to trimming and J lost 3 bases; unmatched junction nucleotides: 9. The CDR3 contains 16 residues. Treatment indicated: preoperative locoregional IRX-2 cytokine immunotherapy. Samples came from a phase Ib trial of preoperative locoregional IRX-2 cytokine immunotherapy. Clones were read by immunoSEQ multiplex PCR, and TCRdb kept only the in-frame ones, dropping some. The table shows fewer than 25,000 clones, with roughly 80% occurring only once. This sample stems from a study of preoperative IRX-2 immunotherapy in early breast cancer.

Sequenced material: lymph node tissue, taken after IRX-2 immunotherapy. This receptor was taken from a human donor with breast cancer. The chain is built from TRBV6-7 and TRBJ2-4, with 7 bases lining up with TRBD1. TRBV6-7 is designated an ORF whose function remains uncertain. The CDR3: CASSLRLGQVKNIQYF. The DNA of the CDR3 is TGTGCCAGCAGTTTGAGGTTAGGACAGGTCAAAAACATTCAGTACTTC.